A single TCR beta chain is shown here with its context. Its antigen is not identified. Germline-derived CDR1 and CDR2 are KGHSH and LQKENI. The CDR3 sequence is 17 residues long. J was trimmed by 3 bases and V by 6 bases; bases with no gene match: 8. This sample is drawn from a study of cytomegalovirus exposure and HLA in healthy donors. Study-level points and caveats: Most TCRs appeared rarely, but some public TCRs recurred in many donors. The study listed 164 cytomegalovirus-associated TCR beta chains.

Assay: immunoSEQ multiplex PCR; the TCRdb copy retains only in-frame clones and omits some. The table shows under 400,000 clones, with approximately 91% occurring only once. Separate from the 666-subject first cohort, the roughly 120-subject validation cohort was the one that the donors belonged to. The chain is built from TRBV18 and TRBJ2-3; 14 positions agree with TRBD2. This sequence was found in a man younger than 45 in good health and CMV-seronegative. Sequencing was done on a sample of PBMCs. The chain's CDR3 is CASSRAGTSGGTDTQYF. As DNA, the CDR3 is TGTGCCAGCTCGCGCGCCGGGACTAGCGGGGGAACAGATACGCAGTATTTT. Based on the CDR3 plus reference TRBV18 and TRBJ2-3, the full variable domain is NAGVMQNPRHLVRRRGQEARLRCSPMKGHSHVYWYRQLPEEGLKFMVYLQKENIIDESGMPKERFSAEFPKEGPSILRIQQVVRGDSAAYFCASSRAGTSGGTDTQYFGPGTRLTVL.